A selection of T cell receptor beta chains follows, all from one sample in a study of shared T cell receptors in the human thymus. Only in-frame clones appear in the TCRdb table, and some are missing; sequencing was by immunoSEQ multiplex PCR. The data hold 650,000 to 950,000 clones, with 70% to 90% observed a single time. The sample was also linked to a second study, of human thymus T cells.

The sample comprised thymocytes. The receptor source for this set is a girl less than two years old with a congenital heart defect. The CDR3 runs from the conserved cysteine through the conserved F or W. Fields, in order: CDR3 DNA, CDR3 protein, V gene, clone size, D gene, J gene. The D gene is left open where the match is weak. Size tells how often a clone was seen (once, few, many) or the class of an expanded clone, and some rows leave it out.

DNA: TGTGCCAGCTCCTCGGACAGCTATGGCTACACCTTC
CDR3: CASSSDSYGYTF
V: TRBV25-1
size: .
D: .
J: TRBJ1-2

DNA: TGTGCCAGCAGCGACAAGACAGGGGGATTCACTGAAGCTTTCTTT
CDR3: CASSDKTGGFTEAFF
V: TRBV7-8
size: .
D: TRBD1
J: TRBJ1-1

DNA: TGTGCCAGCTCACCGCACGGGGGACAGGGGGCTTGGACTGAAGCTTTCTTT
CDR3: CASSPHGGQGAWTEAFF
V: TRBV18
size: .
D: TRBD1
J: TRBJ1-1

DNA: TGTGCCAGCAGCCAAGTGAGTCTCCCACGGGGGACCGCCTGCGAGCAGTACTTC
CDR3: CASSQVSLPRGTACEQYF
V: TRBV14
size: few
D: .
J: TRBJ2-7

DNA: TGTGCCAGCAGCTTAAGAGACGGGACAGGGGAGCACAATGAGCAGTTCTTC
CDR3: CASSLRDGTGEHNEQFF
V: TRBV7-2
size: .
D: TRBD1
J: TRBJ2-1

DNA: TGTGCCATCAGTGAGTCGGTTCGGACAGGGGAGGACACTGAAGCTTTCTTT
CDR3: CAISESVRTGEDTEAFF
V: TRBV10-3
size: .
D: TRBD1
J: TRBJ1-1

DNA: TGTGCCAGCAGCGTAGGGTGGCCCATGAATAACTATGGCTACACCTTC
CDR3: CASSVGWPMNNYGYTF
V: TRBV9
size: .
D: .
J: TRBJ1-2

DNA: TGTGCCAGCAGTCCGACAGACAACACTGAAGCTTTCTTT
CDR3: CASSPTDNTEAFF
V: TRBV6-5
size: once
D: .
J: TRBJ1-1

DNA: TGTGCCAGCAGTTTAAGGAGGGGAGGGGATGGCTACACCTTC
CDR3: CASSLRRGGDGYTF
V: TRBV27
size: .
D: .
J: TRBJ1-2

DNA: TGTGCCAGCTCACCACCTCGGCGGGGAAAGGCGGCCAAAAACATTCAGTACTTC
CDR3: CASSPPRRGKAAKNIQYF
V: TRBV18
size: .
D: .
J: TRBJ2-4

DNA: TGTGCCAGCAGCGTAGATACGCACAGGAGAGGAGATACGCAGTATTTT
CDR3: CASSVDTHRRGDTQYF
V: TRBV9
size: .
D: .
J: TRBJ2-3

DNA: TGTGCCAGCACGACAGGGGGGAATCAGCCCCAGCATTTT
CDR3: CASTTGGNQPQHF
V: TRBV6-1
size: .
D: TRBD1
J: TRBJ1-5

DNA: TGTGCCTGGAGTCCCAAATACCCCGGTTCGGGGGCCTACGAGCAGTACTTC
CDR3: CAWSPKYPGSGAYEQYF
V: TRBV30
size: .
D: .
J: TRBJ2-7

DNA: TGTGCCAGCAGGACAGGAATGAATGGCTACACCTTC
CDR3: CASRTGMNGYTF
V: TRBV6-1
size: .
D: .
J: TRBJ1-2

DNA: TGCGCCAGCAGCCAAGGACTGGCCAGCCTCACCGGGGAGCTGTTTTTT
CDR3: CASSQGLASLTGELFF
V: TRBV4-1
size: .
D: .
J: TRBJ2-2

DNA: TGTGCCAGCAGTGAACTCGTTTCAACTGAAGCTTTCTTT
CDR3: CASSELVSTEAFF
V: TRBV6-5
size: .
D: .
J: TRBJ1-1

DNA: TGTGCCAGCAGTGAATTTATATGGGCAGATAATTCACCCCTCCACTTT
CDR3: CASSEFIWADNSPLHF
V: TRBV2
size: .
D: .
J: TRBJ1-6

DNA: TGTGCCAGCACCGTAGGGGTGGCGGGCAATCAGCCCCAGCATTTT
CDR3: CASTVGVAGNQPQHF
V: TRBV2
size: once
D: .
J: TRBJ1-5

DNA: TGTGCCAGCAGCCAGGACAACTCCAATCAGCCCCAGCATTTT
CDR3: CASSQDNSNQPQHF
V: TRBV2
size: once
D: .
J: TRBJ1-5

DNA: TGCGCCAGCAGCCCCGCTCCCGGACTAGCGGGGGCCCTGAATGAGCAGTTCTTC
CDR3: CASSPAPGLAGALNEQFF
V: TRBV4-1
size: .
D: TRBD2
J: TRBJ2-1

DNA: TGTGCCAGCTCTCCTCAACAAACCGGGACATCGGAAAAACTGTTTTTT
CDR3: CASSPQQTGTSEKLFF
V: TRBV18
size: .
D: .
J: TRBJ1-4

DNA: TGTGCCAGCAGCGACTTCCCTCTAGCGGACCTCACAGATACGCAGTATTTT
CDR3: CASSDFPLADLTDTQYF
V: TRBV7-9
size: .
D: TRBD2
J: TRBJ2-3

DNA: TGCGCCAGCAGCTTGGTTGCTGGGCAGGGGGCCGACTACACCTTC
CDR3: CASSLVAGQGADYTF
V: TRBV5-1
size: .
D: TRBD1
J: TRBJ1-2

DNA: TGTGCCAGCAGTTACACGGGACAGAACACTGAAGCTTTCTTT
CDR3: CASSYTGQNTEAFF
V: TRBV6-6
size: few
D: .
J: TRBJ1-1

DNA: TGTGCCAGCAGTGAAAAGGTGGCAGGTAATCAGCCCCAGCATTTT
CDR3: CASSEKVAGNQPQHF
V: TRBV6-1
size: .
D: .
J: TRBJ1-5

DNA: TGTGCCAGCAGGATACAACAGAAATACTCCTACGAGCAGTACTTC
CDR3: CASRIQQKYSYEQYF
V: TRBV27
size: .
D: .
J: TRBJ2-7

DNA: TGTGCCAGTAGCACGACAGGGGGCTGGTATGGCTACACCTTC
CDR3: CASSTTGGWYGYTF
V: TRBV19
size: once
D: TRBD1
J: TRBJ1-2

DNA: TGCGCCAGCAGCTTACTAGCGGGAATACCCGGGGCCAACGTCCTGACTTTC
CDR3: CASSLLAGIPGANVLTF
V: TRBV5-1
size: few
D: TRBD2
J: TRBJ2-6

DNA: TGCGCCAGCAGCTTGCGGACAAGGGAAAGTAGCTATGGCTACACCTTC
CDR3: CASSLRTRESSYGYTF
V: TRBV5-1
size: .
D: .
J: TRBJ1-2

DNA: TGTGCCAGCAGCTTCTGGGGGACAGGATTCGGAGGGACTGAAGCTTTCTTT
CDR3: CASSFWGTGFGGTEAFF
V: TRBV7-9
size: .
D: TRBD1
J: TRBJ1-1

DNA: TGTGCCAGCAGTTTTAGACCTCAGGGTAAAGCTTTCTTT
CDR3: CASSFRPQGKAFF
V: TRBV28
size: .
D: .
J: TRBJ1-1

DNA: TGTGCCAGCAGTGAACCACCGGGGGGAGCTTTCTTT
CDR3: CASSEPPGGAFF
V: TRBV5-6
size: .
D: .
J: TRBJ1-1

DNA: TGTGCCAGCAGTGACTATACTAGCGGGGGCCGGGACTGTTACAATGAGCAGTTCTTC
CDR3: CASSDYTSGGRDCYNEQFF
V: TRBV2
size: .
D: TRBD2
J: TRBJ2-1

DNA: TGTGCCAGCATCAGTACTCAGGGACAGAAAAACATTCAGTACTTC
CDR3: CASISTQGQKNIQYF
V: TRBV27
size: .
D: TRBD1
J: TRBJ2-4

DNA: TGTGCCAGCAGTTCTGGCCCGGGACAGGGAGAGGATGGCTACACCTTC
CDR3: CASSSGPGQGEDGYTF
V: TRBV6-4
size: .
D: TRBD1
J: TRBJ1-2

DNA: TGTGCCAGCAGCAAACGAGCTTACCCCTACGAGCAGTACTTC
CDR3: CASSKRAYPYEQYF
V: TRBV9
size: .
D: .
J: TRBJ2-7

DNA: TGCGCCAGCAGCTCCGGGACAGGGGTTAAGGTACTCTACGAGCAGTACTTC
CDR3: CASSSGTGVKVLYEQYF
V: TRBV5-1
size: once
D: TRBD1
J: TRBJ2-7

DNA: TGTGCCAGCACCGAGCCCAGCTGGGGGGGCTATGGCTACACCTTC
CDR3: CASTEPSWGGYGYTF
V: TRBV7-2
size: .
D: .
J: TRBJ1-2

DNA: TGCGCCAGCAGTGACGCCTCGAGGACTAGTGCCGACGAGCAGTACTTC
CDR3: CASSDASRTSADEQYF
V: TRBV10-2
size: .
D: TRBD2
J: TRBJ2-7

DNA: TGTGCCACCAGCAGACCGACAGACACCCTCAATGAGCAGTTCTTC
CDR3: CATSRPTDTLNEQFF
V: TRBV15
size: once
D: .
J: TRBJ2-1

DNA: TGTGCCAGCAGCCAAGGAGGGACTTATGGCTACACCTTC
CDR3: CASSQGGTYGYTF
V: TRBV4-2
size: .
D: .
J: TRBJ1-2

DNA: TGTGCCAGCAGCCCTGGACAGGGGCGGGATGAGCAGTTCTTC
CDR3: CASSPGQGRDEQFF
V: TRBV2
size: .
D: TRBD1
J: TRBJ2-1

DNA: TGCAGCGGTTCGGGACTAGCGGCGAACTTCAATGAGCAGTTCTTC
CDR3: CSGSGLAANFNEQFF
V: TRBV29-1
size: .
D: TRBD2
J: TRBJ2-1